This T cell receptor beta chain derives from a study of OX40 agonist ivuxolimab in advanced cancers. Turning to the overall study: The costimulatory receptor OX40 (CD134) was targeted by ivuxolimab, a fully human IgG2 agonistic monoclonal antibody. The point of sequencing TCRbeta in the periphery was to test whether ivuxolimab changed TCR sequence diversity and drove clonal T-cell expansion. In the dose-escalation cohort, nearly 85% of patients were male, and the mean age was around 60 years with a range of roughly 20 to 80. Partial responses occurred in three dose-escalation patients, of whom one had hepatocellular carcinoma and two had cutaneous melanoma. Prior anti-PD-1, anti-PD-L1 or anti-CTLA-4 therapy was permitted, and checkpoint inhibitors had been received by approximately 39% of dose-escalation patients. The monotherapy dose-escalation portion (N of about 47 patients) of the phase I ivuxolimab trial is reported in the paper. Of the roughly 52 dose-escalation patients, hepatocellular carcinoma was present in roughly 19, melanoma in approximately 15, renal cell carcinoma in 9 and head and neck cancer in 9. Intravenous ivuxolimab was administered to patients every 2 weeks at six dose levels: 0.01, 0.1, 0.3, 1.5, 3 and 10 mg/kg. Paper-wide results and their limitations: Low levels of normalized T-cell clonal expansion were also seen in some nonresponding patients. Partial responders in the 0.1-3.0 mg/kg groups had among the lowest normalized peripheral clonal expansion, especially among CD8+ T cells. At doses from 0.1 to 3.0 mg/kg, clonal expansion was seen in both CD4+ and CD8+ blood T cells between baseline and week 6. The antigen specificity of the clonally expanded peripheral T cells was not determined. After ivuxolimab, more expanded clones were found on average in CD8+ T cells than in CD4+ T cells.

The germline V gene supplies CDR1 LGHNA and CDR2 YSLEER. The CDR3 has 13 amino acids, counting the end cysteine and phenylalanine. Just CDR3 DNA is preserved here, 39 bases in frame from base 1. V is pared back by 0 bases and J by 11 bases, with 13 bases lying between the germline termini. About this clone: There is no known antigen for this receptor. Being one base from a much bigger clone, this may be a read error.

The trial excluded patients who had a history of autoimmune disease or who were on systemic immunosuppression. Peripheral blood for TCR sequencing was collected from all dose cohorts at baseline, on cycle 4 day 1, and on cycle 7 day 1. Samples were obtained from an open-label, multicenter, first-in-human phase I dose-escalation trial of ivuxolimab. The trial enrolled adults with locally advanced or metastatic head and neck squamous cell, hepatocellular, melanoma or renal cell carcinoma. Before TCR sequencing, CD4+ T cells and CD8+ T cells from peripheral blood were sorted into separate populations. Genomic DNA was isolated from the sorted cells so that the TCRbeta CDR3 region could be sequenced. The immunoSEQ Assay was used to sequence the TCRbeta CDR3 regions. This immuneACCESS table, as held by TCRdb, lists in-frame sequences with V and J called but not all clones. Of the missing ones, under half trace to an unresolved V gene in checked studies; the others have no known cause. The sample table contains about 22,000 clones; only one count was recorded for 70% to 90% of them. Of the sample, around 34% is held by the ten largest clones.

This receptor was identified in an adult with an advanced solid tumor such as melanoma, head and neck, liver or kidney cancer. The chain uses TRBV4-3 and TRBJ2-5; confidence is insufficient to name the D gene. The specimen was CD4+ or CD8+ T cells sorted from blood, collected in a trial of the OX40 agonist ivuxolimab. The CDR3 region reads CASSQDYLNEQYF. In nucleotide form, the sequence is TGCGCCAGCAGCCAAGATTATCTCAATGAGCAGTACTTC.